The next 24 T cell receptor beta chains were all read from a single sample in a study of tissue T cells after allogeneic stem cell transplantation (dated by TCRdb to 2022 to 2024). The library was built by means of the immunoSEQ multiplex PCR assay. The source is immuneACCESS, and TCRdb retained only in-frame sequences with V and J called. Part of the clones is not carried over; for the studies checked, unresolved V genes explain less than half of this, and the remainder is unexplained. Within this sample are some 5,000 clones, with around 50% of them counted one time only. The ten top clones hold more than 6.5% of the sample. Explained via the paper, the time point label denotes: mouse harvest day 7 after allogeneic transplant. Each mouse graft, delivered by tail vein injection, combined 10^6 splenic CD5+ T cells with 10^7 T-cell-depleted bone marrow cells. The source material was gut tissue. These receptors came from a female BALB/c mouse given C57BL/6 T cells with graft-versus-host disease after an allogeneic hematopoietic cell transplant.

A word on this clone: The genes and germline here are from mouse. The read falls 1 residue short of the CDR3 end, and the missing part is taken from the germline J gene. V gene TRBV26 combines with J gene TRBJ2-3; 9 positions match TRBD1. J was trimmed by 4 bases and V by 6 bases; bases with no gene match: 2. CDR1 and CDR2 (germline): KGHPV, FQNQEV (reference sequence). This CDR3 spans 13 amino acids. Partial CDR3 DNA: TGTGCCAGCAGACAGGGGGCGACAGAAACGCTGTAT. Protein sequence: CASRQGATETLY. In full, the CDR3 is CASRQGATETLYF.

This clone occurred once. Gene labels here are mouse ones. Coverage ceases 1 residue before the CDR3 finishes, and the germline J gene fills in the end. The rearrangement joins TRBV13-2 to TRBJ1-3, with a possible D match to TRBD1 (6 bases). The germline V gene has CDR1 NNHNN and CDR2 SYGAGS (reference sequence). Trimming left V 1 base short and J 4 bases short, with 12 bases between. The CDR3 totals 15 residues. The sequenced part of the CDR3 DNA is TGTGCCAGCGGTGATCCGGGGGCGGGGGGAAATACGCTCTAT. It specifies CASGDPGAGGNTLY. The entire CDR3 is CASGDPGAGGNTLYF.

In regard to this clone: The gene names here belong to mouse. The read is 1 residue too short to cover the CDR3 end, so that end is filled in from the germline J gene. The V call is TRBV3, the J call TRBJ2-7; TRBD1 matches 9 bases. Looked up from germline, CDR1 is SNHLY and CDR2 is FYNGKV (reference sequence). The CDR3 totals 12 residues. V lost 6 bases to trimming and J lost 7 bases; unmatched junction nucleotides: 4. The CDR3 sequence is CASRQGAKEQYF. The covered CDR3 bases are TGTGCCAGCAGACAGGGGGCGAAGGAACAGTAC.

With regard to this clone: Gene names are the mouse ones. The sequence runs out 1 residue before the end of the CDR3; the remainder is reconstructed from the germline J gene. The chain is built from TRBV12-2 and TRBJ2-5; TRBD2 aligns across 11 bases. This CDR3 is built from 14 residues. Germline CDR1 is SGHLS and CDR2 is HYDKME. V lost 1 base, J lost 5 bases, and 1 base stayed unmatched. The covered CDR3 bases are TGTGCCAGCTCTCTGGACTGGGGGGCAGACACCCAGTAC. It translates to CASSLDWGADTQY. The full CDR3 sequence reads CASSLDWGADTQYF.

Comments on this clone: The genes are named according to mouse. Read coverage stops 1 residue before the CDR3 terminus; the germline J gene supplies the remainder. The V call is TRBV31, the J call TRBJ1-2; D uncertain. V gave up 0 bases and J gave up 0 bases, with 8 bases separating them. The germline gives CDR1 GKSSPN, CDR2 SITVG. The CDR3 totals 14 residues. CDR3 DNA, as far as it was read: TGTGCCTGGAGTCTCGAGACAACAAACTCCGACTACACC. Translated, it gives CAWSLETTNSDYT. The entire CDR3 protein reads CAWSLETTNSDYTF.

To note about this clone: The germline and genes are mouse ones. The CDR3 goes on 1 residue after the read ends, and that part is filled in from the germline J gene. The chain joins TRBV13-3 to TRBJ2-3, with TRBD2 identical over 10 bases. Trimming cost V 4 bases and J 0 bases; bases outside gene matches: 5. CDR1 is NNHDY, CDR2 SYVADS, per germline. The CDR3 has 16 amino acids. The DNA read from the CDR3 is TGTGCCAGCAGTCCGGACTGGGGGACTAGTGCAGAAACGCTGTAT. It yields the protein CASSPDWGTSAETLY. The full CDR3 is CASSPDWGTSAETLYF.

This clone occurred a few times. The gene names here belong to mouse. The missing CDR3 end, 1 residue past where the read stops, is filled in from the germline J gene. The gene calls are TRBV5 and TRBJ1-3; D call uncertain. V was trimmed by 0 bases and J by 0 bases, leaving 6 bases between them. The CDR3 is 15 amino acids. Germline V gene data show CDR1 as LGHNA and CDR2 as YNLKQL (reference sequence). Here the CDR3 reads CASSQESSSGNTLYF. The DNA read from the CDR3 is TGTGCCAGCAGCCAAGAGTCCAGTTCTGGAAATACGCTCTAT.

With respect to this clone: The germline and genes are mouse ones. Read coverage stops 1 residue before the CDR3 terminus; the germline J gene supplies the remainder. The chain uses TRBV26 and TRBJ1-5; unclear D gene. CDR3 length: 13 residues. The V end was cut by 4 bases, the J end by 1 base, with 5 bases between. Germline CDR1 KGHPV, CDR2 FQNQEV (reference sequence). CDR3 amino acids: CASSQGNNQAPLF. The CDR3 bases that were read are TGTGCCAGCAGTCAGGGCAACAACCAGGCTCCGCTT.

In this sample, this clone turned up a few times. Gene names refer to mouse genes. The read falls 1 residue short of the CDR3 end, and the missing part is taken from the germline J gene. The chain couples TRBV12-1 to TRBJ1-1; 9 positions agree with TRBD1. Germline trimming cut 1 base from V and 11 bases from J; bases unmatched to any gene: 4. The germline V gene encodes CDR1 SGHSN and CDR2 HYEKVE. This CDR3 is 12 amino acids long. CDR3 bases read: TGTGCCAGCTCTCTTGACAGGGGGGCCGTCTTC. This codes for CASSLDRGAVF. The entire CDR3 protein reads CASSLDRGAVFF.

This clone was seen only a few times. Mouse names are used for the genes. The read falls 1 residue short of the CDR3 end, and the missing part is taken from the germline J gene. This sequence joins TRBV26 and TRBJ1-3; a possible D gene is TRBD1 (5 bases). The V and J ends lost 3 bases and 0 bases respectively, with 9 bases between them. This CDR3 has 15 amino acids. Germline loops: CDR1 KGHPV, CDR2 FQNQEV (reference sequence). CDR3 residues: CASSLGDLSGNTLYF. CDR3 DNA, as far as it was read: TGTGCCAGCAGTCTTGGGGACCTTTCTGGAAATACGCTCTAT.

Note on this clone: These gene names are mouse names. From the germline J gene comes the end of the CDR3, since the read stops 1 residue before it. This chain links TRBV26 with TRBJ1-6; D gene ambiguous. TRBJ1-6 is assigned to the ORF class and has an uncertain function. From germline, CDR1 is KGHPV and CDR2 FQNQEV (reference sequence). V shed 2 bases and J shed 3 bases, with 5 bases lying between them. The CDR3 has 14 residues. The part of the CDR3 DNA that was read is TGTGCCAGCAGTCTGGGCAGCTATAATTCGCCCCTCTAC. It specifies CASSLGSYNSPLY. The CDR3 in its entirety is CASSLGSYNSPLYF.

Worth noting for this clone: Gene names denote mouse genes. The read ends 1 residue before the CDR3 terminus; that terminus is restored from the germline J gene. This sequence joins TRBV23 and TRBJ1-5; the table calls TRBD1, which could not be checked here. Germline CDR1 reads KGHTA; CDR2 reads FQNQQP. This CDR3 is 13 amino acids long. CDR3 DNA (partial): TGCTCCAGCAGTCAGAACAGTAACCAGGCTCCGCTT. It encodes CSSSQNSNQAPL. The full CDR3 is CSSSQNSNQAPLF.

With regard to this clone: Each gene name is a mouse one. The read is 1 residue too short to cover the CDR3 end, so that end is filled in from the germline J gene. The chain links TRBV16 to TRBJ2-3, with D unresolved. CDR3 length: 15 amino acids. From germline, CDR1 is SGHSA and CDR2 FRNQAP. Trimming shortened V by 3 bases and J by 0 bases, and 10 bases separated the two germline ends. The CDR3 region is CASSFDFFSAETLYF. Partial CDR3 DNA: TGTGCAAGCAGCTTCGACTTTTTTAGTGCAGAAACGCTGTAT. Complete variable domain (other parts from reference TRBV16 and TRBJ2-3): NAGVIQTPRHKVTGKGQEATLWCEPISGHSAVFWYRQTIVQGLEFLTYFRNQAPIDDSGMPKERFSAQMPNQSHSTLKIQSTQPQDSAVYLCASSFDFFSAETLYFGSGTRLTVL.

Notes on this clone: Mouse germline and gene names are used. The read comes to an end 1 residue before the CDR3 does, leaving the germline J gene to fill in the end. This chain links TRBV26 with TRBJ2-5; weak D call: TRBD1 (6 bases). The germline gives CDR1 KGHPV, CDR2 FQNQEV (reference sequence). V dropped 4 bases and J dropped 5 bases, with 10 bases sitting between them. CDR3 length: 13 residues. CDR3 DNA (partial): TGTGCCAGCAGTCCGACAGGATCAGACACCCAGTAC. Amino acids: CASSPTGSDTQY. The CDR3 in full is CASSPTGSDTQYF.

In regard to this clone: The genes and germline here are from mouse. The sequenced fragment ends 1 residue before the CDR3 boundary, so the rest is inferred from the germline J gene. The chain carries TRBV3 and TRBJ2-7, with a tentative D call TRBD2 (6 bases). The length of the CDR3 is 14 residues. V was pared by 1 base and J by 1 base, with 8 bases between. CDR1 is SNHLY and CDR2 is FYNGKV in the germline V gene (reference sequence). The sequenced CDR3 bases are TGTGCCAGCAGCTTAGTCCTGGGGTCCTATGAACAGTAC. This sequence encodes CASSLVLGSYEQY. The CDR3, in full, reads CASSLVLGSYEQYF.

This clone came up a few times. Gene labels here are mouse ones. The read finishes 1 residue shy of the CDR3 end, and the germline J gene is used to complete it. The genes are TRBV26 and TRBJ1-6, with a possible D match to TRBD1 (5 bases). TRBJ1-6 is noted as an ORF with a role that remains uncertain. The CDR3 extends over 14 amino acids. The V end lost 6 bases, the J end lost 2 bases, and 8 bases lay between the germline ends. Germline V gene lookup returns CDR1 KGHPV and CDR2 FQNQEV (reference sequence). CDR3 loop: CASSPDTYNSPLYF. The CDR3 bases that were read are TGTGCCAGCAGCCCGGACACCTATAATTCGCCCCTCTAC.

About this clone itself: The gene names given are mouse names. Coverage ceases 1 residue before the CDR3 finishes, and the germline J gene fills in the end. The V call is TRBV26, the J call TRBJ1-3; a possible D gene is TRBD1 (6 bases). The CDR3 loop spans 16 amino acids. CDR1 KGHPV and CDR2 FQNQEV come from the germline V gene (reference sequence). V lost 2 bases and J lost 0, with 11 bases in between. The chain's CDR3 is CASSLPGHRSGNTLYF. CDR3 DNA (partial): TGTGCCAGCAGTCTGCCGGGACACCGTTCTGGAAATACGCTCTAT.

In regard to this clone: Gene names follow the mouse nomenclature. CDR3 bases read: TGTGCCAGCAGCCCGGACTGGGGGGAAAACACCTTGTAC. This sequence encodes CASSPDWGENTLY. The CDR3 in full is CASSPDWGENTLYF. J is TRBJ2-4 and V is TRBV26; 11 bases agree with TRBD2. The read ends 1 residue before the CDR3 terminus; that terminus is restored from the germline J gene. From germline, CDR1 is KGHPV and CDR2 FQNQEV (reference sequence). The CDR3 has 14 amino acids. Losses at the gene ends were 6 bases for V and 4 bases for J; bases not matched to a gene: 3. Full variable domain (missing parts from reference TRBV26 and TRBJ2-4): NSKVIQTPRYLVKGQGQKAKMRCIPEKGHPVVFWYQQNKNNEFKFLINFQNQEVLQQIDMTEKRFSAECPSNSPCSLEIQSSEAGDSALYLCASSPDWGENTLYFGAGTRLSVL.

Relative to its sample, this clone is medium-sized (0.01 to 0.1%). The gene names here belong to mouse. The read terminates 1 residue ahead of where the CDR3 ends, so the germline J gene completes it. The chain joins TRBV1 to TRBJ2-2; 8 nucleotides line up with TRBD2. Germline-derived CDR1 and CDR2 are NSQYPW and LRSPGD (reference sequence). This CDR3 has 15 amino acids. Germline trimming cut 5 bases from V and 4 bases from J; bases unmatched to any gene: 6. Partial CDR3 DNA: TGCACCTGCAGTCCCCGACTGGGGTTCACCGGGCAGCTCTAC. It yields the protein CTCSPRLGFTGQLY. The entire CDR3 sequence reads CTCSPRLGFTGQLYF.

With respect to this clone: Germline and genes here are mouse. The read ends 1 residue early relative to the CDR3; the germline J gene fills the gap. The chain has TRBV26 and TRBJ2-3, with D possibly matching TRBD1 (5 bases). This CDR3 has 15 amino acids. V lost 3 bases to trimming and J lost 0 bases, with 10 bases between them. Germline CDR1 and CDR2: KGHPV and FQNQEV (reference sequence). CDR3 DNA, as far as it was read: TGTGCCAGCAGTCTCCAGGGCACTAGTGCAGAAACGCTGTAT. Its translation: CASSLQGTSAETLY. The complete CDR3 sequence is CASSLQGTSAETLYF. Together with reference TRBV26 and TRBJ2-3, the CDR3 gives the full variable domain: NSKVIQTPRYLVKGQGQKAKMRCIPEKGHPVVFWYQQNKNNEFKFLINFQNQEVLQQIDMTEKRFSAECPSNSPCSLEIQSSEAGDSALYLCASSLQGTSAETLYFGSGTRLTVL.

Comments on this clone: Gene names are mouse gene names. The CDR3 is cut off 1 residue early in the read; its end comes from the germline J gene. This chain joins TRBV13-2 and TRBJ2-5; 11 positions agree with TRBD2. This CDR3 is built from 14 residues. V shed 2 bases, J shed 5 bases, and the junction held 1 base outside the gene matches. The germline gives CDR1 NNHNN, CDR2 SYGAGS (reference sequence). The covered CDR3 bases are TGTGCCAGCGGTGAAGGGACTGGGGGAGACACCCAGTAC. Its translation is CASGEGTGGDTQY. Given in full, the CDR3 is CASGEGTGGDTQYF.

Turning to this clone: The gene names given are mouse names. With the read ending 1 residue before the CDR3 end, the germline J gene is used to fill in that end. This rearrangement joins TRBV26 to TRBJ2-2; TRBD1 might be the D (6 bases). The germline V and J ends were trimmed by 4 bases and 0 bases, with 12 bases remaining between them. The length of the CDR3 is 16 residues. Per germline, CDR1 KGHPV and CDR2 FQNQEV (reference sequence). The sequenced part of the CDR3 DNA is TGTGCCAGCAGTCCCCGGGGACAAGCAAACACCGGGCAGCTCTAC. It specifies CASSPRGQANTGQLY. The entire CDR3 protein is CASSPRGQANTGQLYF. The variable domain in full, completed from reference TRBV26 and TRBJ2-2, reads NSKVIQTPRYLVKGQGQKAKMRCIPEKGHPVVFWYQQNKNNEFKFLINFQNQEVLQQIDMTEKRFSAECPSNSPCSLEIQSSEAGDSALYLCASSPRGQANTGQLYFGEGSKLTVL.

This clone has a handful of counts. Gene and germline names: mouse. The read terminates 1 residue ahead of where the CDR3 ends, so the germline J gene completes it. The chain couples TRBV24 to TRBJ2-4; TRBD2 matches at 9 bases. The length of the CDR3 is 18 residues. CDR1 is KGHTA, CDR2 FRNEEI, per germline. J lost 1 base, V lost 0 bases, and 8 bases had no gene match. The sequenced part of the CDR3 DNA is TGTGCCAGCAGTCTGTATTTGGGGGGGCGCAGGGGTCAAAACACCTTGTAC. Its translation is CASSLYLGGRRGQNTLY. The entire CDR3 reads CASSLYLGGRRGQNTLYF.

This clone ranks as large. Mouse germline and gene names are used. The read falls 1 residue short of the CDR3 end, and the missing part is taken from the germline J gene. The chain employs TRBV16 and TRBJ2-7; the match to TRBD2 covers 9 bases. Germline V gene sequence: CDR1 SGHSA, CDR2 FRNQAP. Germline trimming cut 5 bases from V and 3 bases from J; bases unmatched to any gene: 2. CDR3 length: 13 amino acids. Incomplete CDR3 DNA: TGTGCAAGCAGCGCGACTGGGGGCTATGAACAGTAC. As protein: CASSATGGYEQY. The whole CDR3 protein is CASSATGGYEQYF. The complete variable domain, with remaining parts taken from reference TRBV16 and TRBJ2-7, reads NAGVIQTPRHKVTGKGQEATLWCEPISGHSAVFWYRQTIVQGLEFLTYFRNQAPIDDSGMPKERFSAQMPNQSHSTLKIQSTQPQDSAVYLCASSATGGYEQYFGPGTRLTVL.